The sequence of this TCR beta chain was determined in a study of Ad26.COV2.S vaccination and SARS-CoV-2 variants. Background on the study: Donor participated within the Ad26.COV2.S arm of the COV1001 trial. Notes on the study in general: Breadth measured for non-spike TCRs was similar across vaccine and placebo recipients.

In the case of this clone: What it recognizes is unknown.

J was trimmed by 0 bases and V by 3 bases; bases with no gene match: 5. Germline values: CDR1 SGDLS, CDR2 YYNGEE. This CDR3 is built from 16 residues. Treatment specified: 19 received Ad26.COV2.S at low or high dose, single or two shots; about five received placebo; per-sample allocation not given. Day 63 after the first injection of vaccine or placebo was the sampling time. Boston provided a donor who was an adult aged 18-55 years. Profiled with immunoSEQ multiplex PCR; TCRdb holds only in-frame clones, not every one. The data hold about 240,000 clones, with roughly 90% observed a single time. The receptor was isolated from a person aged 18-60 years who received the Ad26.COV2.S COVID-19 vaccine or a placebo. The chain links TRBV9 to TRBJ2-3, with 9 bases that match TRBD2. Sample: peripheral blood, taken in a trial of Ad26.COV2.S vaccine versus placebo. The DNA of the CDR3 is TGTGCCAGCAGCGCTAGCGGGGCCACGAGCACAGATACGCAGTATTTT. Its translation: CASSASGATSTDTQYF. Full variable domain (remainder filled in from reference TRBV9 and TRBJ2-3): DSGVTQTPKHLITATGQRVTLRCSPRSGDLSVYWYQQSLDQGLQFLIQYYNGEERAKGNILERFSAQQFPDLHSELNLSSLELGDSALYFCASSASGATSTDTQYFGPGTRLTVL.